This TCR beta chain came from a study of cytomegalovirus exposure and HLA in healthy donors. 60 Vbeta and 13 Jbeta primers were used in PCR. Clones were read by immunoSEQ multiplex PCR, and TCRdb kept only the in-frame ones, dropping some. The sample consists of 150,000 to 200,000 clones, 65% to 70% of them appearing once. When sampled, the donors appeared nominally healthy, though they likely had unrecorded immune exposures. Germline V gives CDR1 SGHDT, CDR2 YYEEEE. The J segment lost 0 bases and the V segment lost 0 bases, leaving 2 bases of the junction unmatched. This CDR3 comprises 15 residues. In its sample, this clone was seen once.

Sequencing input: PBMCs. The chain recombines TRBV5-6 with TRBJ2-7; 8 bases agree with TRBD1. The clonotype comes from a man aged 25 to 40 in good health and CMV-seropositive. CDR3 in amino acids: CASSLGGTGSYEQYF. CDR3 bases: TGTGCCAGCAGCTTGGGTGGGACAGGCTCCTACGAGCAGTACTTC.